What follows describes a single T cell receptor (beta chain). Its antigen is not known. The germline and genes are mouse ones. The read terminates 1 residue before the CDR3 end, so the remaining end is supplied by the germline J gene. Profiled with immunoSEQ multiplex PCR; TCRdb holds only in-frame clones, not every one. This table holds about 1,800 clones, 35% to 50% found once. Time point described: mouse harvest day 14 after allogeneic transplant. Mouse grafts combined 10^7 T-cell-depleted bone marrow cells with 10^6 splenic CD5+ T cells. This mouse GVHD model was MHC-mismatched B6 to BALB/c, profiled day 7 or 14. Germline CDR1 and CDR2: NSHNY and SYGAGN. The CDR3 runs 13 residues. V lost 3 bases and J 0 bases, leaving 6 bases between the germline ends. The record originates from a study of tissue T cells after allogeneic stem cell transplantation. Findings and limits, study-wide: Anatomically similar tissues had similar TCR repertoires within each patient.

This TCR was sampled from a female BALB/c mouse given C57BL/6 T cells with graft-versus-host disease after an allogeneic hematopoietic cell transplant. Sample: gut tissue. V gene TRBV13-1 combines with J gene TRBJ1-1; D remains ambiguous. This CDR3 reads CASSGQSNTEVFF. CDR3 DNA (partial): TGTGCCAGCAGTGGACAATCAAACACAGAAGTCTTC.